Presented here are 7 T cell receptor beta chains from one specimen sequenced in a study of blood T cells in healthy people across ages. The second PCR ran about 6 to 11 cycles with a sample-barcoded 5' primer and J-beta primers. One entry per CDR3 protein results from TCRdb running MiXCR on the 5' RACE reads. The table has about 680,000 distinct CDR3 sequences, approximately 50% seen once. Sample: blood. Source of these receptors: a woman aged 60-70 years in good health.

This rearrangement joins TRBV7-2 to TRBJ1-5; D is ambiguous. V was cut by 2 bases and J by 0 bases, with 11 bases left in between. Germline V gene sequence: CDR1 SGHTA, CDR2 FQGNSA. The CDR3 has 16 amino acids. The CDR3 spells CASSLSGHFSNQPQHF. The CDR3 DNA sequence: TGTGCCAGCAGCTTATCAGGCCACTTTAGCAATCAGCCCCAGCATTTT.

The rearrangement links TRBV2 to TRBJ2-5, with TRBD2 matching 8 bases. The DNA matches TRBJ2-7 better at its end, which makes the J call doubtful. The germline CDR1 and CDR2 sequences are SNHLY and FYNNEI. This CDR3 contains 15 residues. This chain's CDR3 is CASSSDRGGAYEQYF. The CDR3 DNA reads TGTGCCAGCAGTTCCGACCGGGGGGGCGCCTACGAGCAGTACTTC.

The chain recombines TRBV14 with TRBJ2-7, with no clear D. Germline V gene data show CDR1 as SGHDN and CDR2 as FVKESK. The V and J ends lost 1 base and 6 bases respectively, with 10 bases between them. The CDR3 covers 13 residues. The CDR3 DNA reads TGTGCCAGCAGCCAAGTCGGTTTCAGCGAGCAGTACTTC. Its translation is CASSQVGFSEQYF. Full variable domain (missing parts from reference TRBV14 and TRBJ2-7): EAGVTQFPSHSVIEKGQTVTLRCDPISGHDNLYWYRRVMGKEIKFLLHFVKESKQDESGMPNNRFLAERTGGTYSTLKVQPAELEDSGVYFCASSQVGFSEQYFGPGTRLTVT.

V and J are TRBV7-2 and TRBJ2-7, with 10 nucleotides matching TRBD1. V dropped 1 base and J dropped 2; count of bases not matched to a gene: 8. The CDR3 covers 17 residues. Germline loops: CDR1 SGHTA, CDR2 FQGNSA. Here the CDR3 DNA reads TGTGCCAGCAGCTTAGTAGCGGGACAGGGGCTTCCCTACGAGCAGTACTTC. Its protein product is CASSLVAGQGLPYEQYF.

This chain uses TRBV20-1 with TRBJ2-1, with D possibly TRBD2 on 6 matching bases. V lost 0 bases, J lost 5 bases, and 14 bases lay in between. Germline-derived CDR1 and CDR2 are DFQATT and SNEGSKA (reference sequence). The CDR3 runs to 15 residues. CDR3 nucleotides: TGCAGTGCTAGAGATCGAGCGGGCGCCAACAATGAGCAGTTCTTC. This sequence encodes CSARDRAGANNEQFF.

The CDR3 nucleotides read TGTGCCACCAGTGATTTGGGGCGCCTAGAGTTCTTC. Its protein product is CATSDLGRLEFF. The chain links TRBV24-1 to TRBJ2-1; no clear D gene. The germline V gene has CDR1 KGHDR and CDR2 SFDVKD. V shed 0 bases and J shed 14 bases, with 10 bases lying between them. The CDR3 length is 12 residues.

The chain employs TRBV7-8 and TRBJ2-7; a weak D match, TRBD2 (5 bases). The CDR3 extends over 14 amino acids. Germline values: CDR1 SGHVS, CDR2 FQNEAQ. Trimming stripped 1 base from V and 6 bases from J, with 13 bases between. The CDR3 sequence is CASSLVRLAGEQYF. DNA for the CDR3: TGTGCCAGCAGCTTAGTTCGGCTAGCAGGCGAGCAGTACTTC. Based on the CDR3 plus reference TRBV7-8 and TRBJ2-7, the full variable domain is GAGVSQSPRYKVAKRGQDVALRCDPISGHVSLFWYQQALGQGPEFLTYFQNEAQLDKSGLPSDRFFAERPEGSVSTLKIQRTQQEDSAVYLCASSLVRLAGEQYFGPGTRLTVT.